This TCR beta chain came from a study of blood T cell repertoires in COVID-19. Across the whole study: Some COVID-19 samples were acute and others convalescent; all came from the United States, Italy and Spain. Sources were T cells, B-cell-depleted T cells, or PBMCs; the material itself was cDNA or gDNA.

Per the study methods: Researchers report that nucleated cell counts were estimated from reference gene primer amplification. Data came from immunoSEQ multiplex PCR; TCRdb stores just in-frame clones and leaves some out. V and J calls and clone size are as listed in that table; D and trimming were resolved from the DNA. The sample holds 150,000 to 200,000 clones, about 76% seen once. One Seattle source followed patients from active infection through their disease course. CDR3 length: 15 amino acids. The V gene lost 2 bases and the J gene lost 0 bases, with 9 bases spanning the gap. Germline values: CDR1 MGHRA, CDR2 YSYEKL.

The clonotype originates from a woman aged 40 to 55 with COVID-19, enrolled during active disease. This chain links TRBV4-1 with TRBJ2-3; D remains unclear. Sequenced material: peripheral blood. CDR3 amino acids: CASSQLQASTDTQYF. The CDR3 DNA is TGCGCCAGCAGCCAACTCCAGGCTAGCACAGATACGCAGTATTTT.